These 30 T cell receptor beta chains were sequenced from one sample in a study of T cells in tuberculosis. Here immunoSEQ multiplex PCR was the method, and the copy in TCRdb shows in-frame clones only, minus some. The sample contains 28,000 or so clones, around 89% of which appear only once. The sample comprised PBMCs. These receptors were taken from a donor aged 10-29 years with latent tuberculosis or without tuberculosis infection.

The CDR3 region has the DNA TGTGCCAGCAGCGCGTCAGGGCAATACACCGGGGAGCTGTTTTTT. This translates into CASSASGQYTGELFF. V usage is TRBV9 and J usage is TRBJ2-2; TRBD1 might be the D (5 bases). V was cut by 3 bases and J by 3 bases, with 12 bases left in between. The CDR3 totals 15 residues. Germline V gene sequence: CDR1 SGDLS, CDR2 YYNGEE.

This clone was counted once. CDR3 bases: TGTGCCAGTAGTCTTCTACGGGGACAGGGAATCAATCAGCCCCAGCATTTT. Translated, it gives CASSLLRGQGINQPQHF. The chain joins TRBV19 to TRBJ1-5, with 9 positions matching TRBD1. The V gene's germline CDR1 is LNHDA and CDR2 SQIVND (reference sequence). This CDR3 is built from 17 residues. After removal of 5 bases from V and 3 bases from J, the junction contained 11 bases not matched to a gene.

The chain links TRBV27 to TRBJ1-6; 10 bases are a match to TRBD1. The ends lost 4 bases at V and 9 bases at J; junction bases unmatched: 9. The germline gives CDR1 MNHEY, CDR2 SMNVEV (reference sequence). The CDR3 contains 16 residues. CDR3 DNA: TGTGCCAGCAGTTCCAAGACAGGGGGCCGGGGTTCACCCCTCCACTTT. As protein: CASSSKTGGRGSPLHF.

The table lists this clone with a count of one. The chain couples TRBV6-5 to TRBJ1-2; the match to TRBD1 covers 10 bases. The CDR3 length is 15 residues. In germline, CDR1 is MNHEY, CDR2 SVGAGI. V lost 4 bases to trimming and J lost 8 bases; unmatched junction nucleotides: 10. CDR3 nucleotides: TGTGCCAGCAGTTTTGGGACAGGGGATTCCCGAGGCTACACCTTC. Translated: CASSFGTGDSRGYTF.

The V and J genes are TRBV5-1 and TRBJ1-5; D perhaps matches TRBD1 (5 bases). CDR3 length: 14 residues. The ends were cut back, 0 bases at V and 7 bases at J, with 11 bases in the middle. The germline gives CDR1 SGHRS, CDR2 YFSETQ. CDR3 sequence (DNA): TGCGCCAGCAGCTTGGGGCAGGGAGGGCAGCCCCAGCATTTT. Residues: CASSLGQGGQPQHF.

The chain links TRBV5-5 to TRBJ2-5, with D tentatively TRBD1 (7 bases). The CDR3 runs to 15 residues. Per germline, CDR1 SGHKS and CDR2 YYEKEE (reference sequence). The V end was cut by 1 base, the J end by 5 bases, with 15 bases between. The CDR3 sequence is CASSLQGRGVETQYF. CDR3 coding DNA: TGTGCCAGCAGCTTGCAGGGCAGGGGGGTTGAGACCCAGTACTTC.

This clone was counted once. The chain employs TRBV5-6 and TRBJ2-7; TRBD2 matches at 12 bases. The J segment lost 2 bases and the V segment lost 6 bases, leaving 15 bases of the junction unmatched. Germline CDR1 and CDR2: SGHDT and YYEEEE. The CDR3 covers 18 residues. CDR3 coding DNA: TGTGCCAGCAAAACGCTGACTAGCGGGGGTGGACCTCCCTACGAGCAGTACTTC. This translates into CASKTLTSGGGPPYEQYF.

In its sample, this clone was seen a few times. The rearrangement joins TRBV6-1 to TRBJ2-4; TRBD1 might be the D (6 bases). Germline CDR1 MNHNS, CDR2 SASEGT. Trimming stripped 8 bases from V and 15 bases from J, with 14 bases between. The CDR3 is 10 amino acids. The CDR3 nucleotides are TGTGCCAGCGGCCAGGGGTGGATGTACTTC. Translating gives CASGQGWMYF.

The chain is built from TRBV2 and TRBJ1-2; 7 nucleotides align to TRBD1. Germline CDR1 reads SNHLY; CDR2 reads FYNNEI. V shed 4 bases, J shed 4 bases, and the junction held 12 bases outside the gene matches. The length of the CDR3 is 16 residues. The CDR3 loop reads CASSGFGTVKRYGYTF. CDR3 nucleotide sequence: TGTGCCAGCAGTGGGTTTGGGACAGTTAAGCGCTATGGCTACACCTTC.

This chain joins TRBV6-5 and TRBJ2-1; 7 bases are a match to TRBD2. V was clipped by 2 bases and J by 7 bases; unmatched bases: 5. Germline assignment: CDR1 MNHEY and CDR2 SVGAGI. The CDR3 runs 14 residues. The CDR3 reads CASSYGGGINEQFF. DNA for the CDR3: TGTGCCAGCAGTTACGGGGGGGGGATAAATGAGCAGTTCTTC.

This clone came up once. This chain links TRBV5-1 with TRBJ2-2; 9 bases match TRBD2. This CDR3 contains 15 residues. Germline CDR1 reads SGHRS; CDR2 reads YFSETQ. V trimming: 4 bases; J trimming: 4 bases; junction bases outside the gene matches: 5. CDR3: CASSPRGGATGELFF. As DNA, the CDR3 is TGCGCCAGCAGCCCGCGGGGGGGAGCCACCGGGGAGCTGTTTTTT.

The rearrangement joins TRBV14 to TRBJ2-7; TRBD1 matches 7 bases. Looked up from germline, CDR1 is SGHDN and CDR2 is FVKESK. The CDR3 totals 16 residues. Germline trimming cut 1 base from V and 2 bases from J; bases unmatched to any gene: 8. The DNA of the CDR3 is TGTGCCAGCAGCCAAGGACCACTAGACAGGGCCTACGAGCAGTACTTC. It codes for CASSQGPLDRAYEQYF.

This chain uses TRBV28 with TRBJ1-5; possible D gene TRBD1, 5 bases. V dropped 11 bases and J dropped 4 bases, with 15 bases sitting between them. The CDR3 runs 13 residues. Germline CDR1 is MDHEN and CDR2 is SYDVKM. CDR3 in amino acids: CAGGDGTNQPQHF. CDR3 DNA: TGTGCCGGAGGGGACGGGACGAATCAGCCCCAGCATTTT.

V and J are TRBV5-4 and TRBJ2-2, with 12 nucleotides matching TRBD2. The length of the CDR3 is 13 residues. The J segment lost 9 bases and the V segment lost 4 bases, leaving 1 base of the junction unmatched. Germline V lookup: CDR1 SGHNT, CDR2 YYREEE (reference sequence). The chain's CDR3 is CASSLAGGRELFF. The CDR3 nucleotides are TGTGCCAGCAGCCTAGCGGGGGGGCGGGAGCTGTTTTTT.

This chain connects TRBV4-3 to TRBJ2-7; a weak D match, TRBD1 (6 bases). Germline V gene sequence: CDR1 LGHNA, CDR2 YSLEER. Trimming cost V 0 bases and J 6 bases, with 15 bases left between them. CDR3 length: 15 amino acids. CDR3 in amino acids: CASSQDAGARGEQYF. Here the CDR3 DNA reads TGCGCCAGCAGCCAAGATGCAGGGGCGAGGGGCGAGCAGTACTTC.

V usage is TRBV5-4 and J usage is TRBJ1-1, with 7 positions matching TRBD1. This CDR3 spans 14 amino acids. J was trimmed by 4 bases and V by 4 bases; bases with no gene match: 7. Germline lookup yields CDR1 SGHNT and CDR2 YYREEE (reference sequence). Here the CDR3 DNA reads TGTGCCAGCAGCCCCGGACAGGCCGGCACTGAAGCTTTCTTT. Translation: CASSPGQAGTEAFF.

The V call is TRBV6-6, the J call TRBJ2-3; TRBD2 matches 10 bases. V was pared by 6 bases and J by 2 bases, with 8 bases of the junction left unmatched. CDR1 is MNHNY and CDR2 is SVGAGI in the germline V gene (reference sequence). The CDR3 sequence is 16 residues long. The CDR3 nucleotides are TGTGCCAGCAGCGAGGGGCTAGCGGGGGTCACAGATACGCAGTATTTT. As protein: CASSEGLAGVTDTQYF.

The genes are TRBV28 and TRBJ1-2; D might be TRBD1 (6 bases). Trimming pared 6 bases from V and 5 bases from J, leaving 10 bases between. The CDR3 runs to 12 residues. Germline V gene sequence: CDR1 MDHEN, CDR2 SYDVKM. CDR3: CASRTGWYGYTF. CDR3 in DNA: TGTGCCAGCAGAACAGGGTGGTATGGCTACACCTTC.

This clone occurred once. The chain employs TRBV25-1 and TRBJ2-5; no definite D call. Trimming stripped 3 bases from V and 5 bases from J, with 10 bases between. This CDR3 is 13 amino acids long. CDR1 is MGHDK, CDR2 SYGVNS, per germline. CDR3 loop: CASSESVMETQYF. The CDR3 DNA reads as TGTGCCAGCAGTGAGTCCGTTATGGAGACCCAGTACTTC.

The V call is TRBV5-1, the J call TRBJ2-1; tentatively, D is TRBD1 (5 bases). Germline V gene lookup returns CDR1 SGHRS and CDR2 YFSETQ. Trimming shortened V by 0 bases and J by 1 base, and 8 bases separated the two germline ends. The CDR3 sequence is 15 residues long. The CDR3 spells CASSLEGQSYNEQFF. CDR3 coding DNA: TGCGCCAGCAGCTTGGAGGGGCAGTCCTACAATGAGCAGTTCTTC.

The CDR3 DNA reads as TGCAGCGCCCTCCGGGACAGCGTGCTGTACTTC. Translated, it gives CSALRDSVLYF. The chain uses TRBV29-1 and TRBJ2-7; TRBD1 matches at 7 bases. There are 11 residues in the CDR3. CDR1 is SQVTM, CDR2 ANQGSEA, per germline. The V and J ends lost 7 bases and 12 bases, in that order; junction bases with no gene match: 12.

The J gene is TRBJ2-7, the V gene TRBV25-1, with D possibly TRBD2 on 5 matching bases. V lost 0 bases to trimming and J lost 2 bases, with 11 bases between them. The germline gives CDR1 MGHDK, CDR2 SYGVNS. The CDR3 is made up of 15 amino acids. The CDR3 bases are TGTGCCAGCAGTGAATACCGGGGTAACACCTACGAGCAGTACTTC. Its protein product is CASSEYRGNTYEQYF.

The chain combines TRBV28 with TRBJ2-7; maybe TRBD2 (6 bases). Germline V gene sequence: CDR1 MDHEN, CDR2 SYDVKM. V was cut by 4 bases and J by 2 bases, with 9 bases left in between. The CDR3 covers 13 residues. CDR3 DNA: TGTGCCAGCAGTTCCGGGAGTACCTACGAGCAGTACTTC. Its translation is CASSSGSTYEQYF.

The CDR3 reads CASSAGGDTQYF. In DNA, the CDR3 is TGTGCCAGCAGCGCAGGAGGGGATACGCAGTATTTT. The chain combines TRBV7-2 with TRBJ2-3, with a possible D match to TRBD2 (6 bases). Trimming removed 5 bases at V and 6 bases at J, with 9 bases between. In germline, CDR1 is SGHTA, CDR2 FQGNSA. The CDR3 extends over 12 amino acids. Variable domain in full (rest from reference TRBV7-2 and TRBJ2-3): GAGVSQSPSNKVTEKGKDVELRCDPISGHTALYWYRQSLGQGLEFLIYFQGNSAPDKSGLPSDRFSAERTGGSVSTLTIQRTQQEDSAVYLCASSAGGDTQYFGPGTRLTVL.

The rearrangement joins TRBV18 to TRBJ1-1; D gene unclear. CDR3 length equals 13 residues. The germline V and J ends were trimmed by 0 bases and 6 bases, with 8 bases remaining between them. CDR1 KGHSH and CDR2 LQKENI come from the germline V gene. In DNA form, the CDR3 reads TGTGCCAGCTCACCACCCCAAGCGTCTGAAGCTTTCTTT. It codes for CASSPPQASEAFF. Filled out from reference TRBV18 and TRBJ1-1, the complete variable domain reads NAGVMQNPRHLVRRRGQEARLRCSPMKGHSHVYWYRQLPEEGLKFMVYLQKENIIDESGMPKERFSAEFPKEGPSILRIQQVVRGDSAAYFCASSPPQASEAFFGQGTRLTVV.

This clone has more than one count but fewer than ten. The chain uses TRBV20-1 and TRBJ1-2; D ambiguous. Germline V CDR1 and CDR2: DFQATT, SNEGSKA (reference sequence). The CDR3 runs to 11 residues. The CDR3 loop reads CSTRERNGYTF. The CDR3 bases are TGCAGCACTAGGGAAAGGAATGGCTACACCTTC.

The CDR3 spells CASSLGGGSSSPLHF. As DNA, the CDR3 is TGTGCCAGCAGCTTGGGAGGTGGCAGTTCCTCACCCCTCCACTTT. V gene TRBV5-6 combines with J gene TRBJ1-6; D uncertain. With 0 bases removed from V and 10 bases from J, the gap between germline ends came to 14 bases. The CDR3 spans 15 residues. Per germline, CDR1 SGHDT and CDR2 YYEEEE.

The chain employs TRBV7-9 and TRBJ1-2; 7 bases are a match to TRBD1. The germline V gene encodes CDR1 SEHNR and CDR2 FQNEAQ (reference sequence). The CDR3 is made up of 15 amino acids. J gave up 6 bases and V 1 base, and 8 bases lay outside the gene matches. CDR3 DNA: TGTGCCAGCAGCTTAGTAAGACAGGGCTTCGATGGCTACACCTTC. This sequence encodes CASSLVRQGFDGYTF.

The J gene is TRBJ1-3, the V gene TRBV7-6; D ambiguous. V was cut by 2 bases and J by 7 bases, with 15 bases left in between. The CDR3 contains 15 residues. CDR1 is SGHVS and CDR2 is FNYEAQ in the germline V gene. The CDR3 is CASSLYVGLLNTIYF. The CDR3 bases are TGTGCCAGCAGCTTATACGTGGGCCTGCTTAACACCATATATTTT. The full variable domain, completed using reference TRBV7-6 and TRBJ1-3, is GAGVSQSPRYKVTKRGQDVALRCDPISGHVSLYWYRQALGQGPEFLTYFNYEAQQDKSGLPNDRFSAERPEGSISTLTIQRTEQRDSAMYRCASSLYVGLLNTIYFGEGSWLTVV.

This sequence joins TRBV7-2 and TRBJ1-2, with D perhaps TRBD1 (5 bases). This CDR3 comprises 14 residues. Germline V gene data show CDR1 as SGHTA and CDR2 as FQGNSA. Trimming stripped 4 bases from V and 3 bases from J, with 12 bases between. The CDR3 DNA reads TGTGCCAGCAGCTCAGGCCCGACAGACTATGGCTACACCTTC. Amino acids: CASSSGPTDYGYTF. Full variable domain (remainder filled in from reference TRBV7-2 and TRBJ1-2): GAGVSQSPSNKVTEKGKDVELRCDPISGHTALYWYRQSLGQGLEFLIYFQGNSAPDKSGLPSDRFSAERTGGSVSTLTIQRTQQEDSAVYLCASSSGPTDYGYTFGSGTRLTVV.